This T cell receptor beta chain was captured by sequencing in a study of T cell changes during pregnancy in multiple sclerosis. The method was immunoSEQ multiplex PCR; TCRdb's version includes in-frame clones alone and lacks a portion of them. Of about 80,000 clones detected, about 92% appear once; the ten largest clones hold over 1.1%. V lost 4 bases and J 7 bases, leaving 24 bases between the germline ends. This CDR3 is built from 18 residues. The germline gives CDR1 SGHKS, CDR2 YYEKEE (reference sequence). This clone was counted once. The receptor's source is a female donor with multiple sclerosis, enrolled in a pregnancy study. The chain uses TRBV5-5 and TRBJ1-6; weak D call: TRBD1 (5 bases). The source material was peripheral blood, sampled before pregnancy. CDR3 sequence (DNA): TGTGCCAGCAGCCTGCTGGGGGGACCCGGGACGGCAAATTCACCCCTCCACTTT. Translated: CASSLLGGPGTANSPLHF.